This T cell receptor beta chain came from a study of blood T cell repertoires in COVID-19. Turning to the study itself: Nucleic acid was either cDNA or gDNA, and it came from T cells, B-cell-depleted T cells, or PBMCs.

The data were produced by immunoSEQ multiplex PCR, yet TCRdb's version contains in-frame clones alone and is incomplete. The sample gives 400,000 to 550,000 clones, nearly 90% of which show up once; just under 2% is in the top ten. Living in about two dozen US areas, the participants were between about 18 and 95 years of age. Germline V lookup: CDR1 SGHRS, CDR2 YFSETQ. V was pared by 6 bases and J by 5 bases, with 12 bases between. The CDR3 extends over 13 amino acids. The sample consisted of PBMCs or T cells enriched from blood (not recorded which). J is TRBJ2-1 and V is TRBV5-1; possible D gene TRBD1, 5 bases. This receptor was identified in a woman aged 18-29 years with acute COVID-19. CDR3 residues: CASKKDNHNEQFF. Here the CDR3 DNA reads TGCGCCAGCAAAAAGGACAACCACAATGAGCAGTTCTTC.